This record looks at one T cell receptor beta chain sequence and its context. Its antigen remains unidentified. The primer mix had 60 Vbeta and 13 Jbeta primers. In the source study's methods: The count from a later analysis was some 80 million unique TCR beta chains, 9.5 million to 13 million of them shared. Clones were read by immunoSEQ multiplex PCR, and TCRdb kept only the in-frame ones, dropping some. Clone size and the V and J calls come from that table; the DNA yielded D and trimming. The sample table sets out approximately 110,000 clones. This sample was taken from a study of cytomegalovirus exposure and HLA in healthy donors. General study results and limits: In a later analysis, a genetic analysis reported fewer productive-TCR N-insertions in an Asian-associated ancestry cluster than the cohort average. Information on immune exposure was restricted to one variable (CMV serostatus). Being indistinguishable, some V segments were excluded, TRBV6-2 and TRBV6-3 among them.

The length of the CDR3 is 15 residues. Germline CDR1 and CDR2: SNHLY and FYNNEI. V shed 6 bases and J shed 2 bases, with 14 bases lying between them. This sequence originates from a man aged 18 to 30 in good health and CMV-seronegative. Sequencing input: PBMCs. This chain links TRBV2 with TRBJ1-5; D call uncertain. CDR3 sequence (DNA): TGTGCCAGCAGAAAGGAGGGCGGGGGCAATCAGCCCCAGCATTTT. Protein sequence: CASRKEGGGNQPQHF.